These 9 T cell receptor beta chains were sequenced from one sample in a study of shared clonotypes between healthy human individuals. Here immunoSEQ multiplex PCR was the method, and the copy in TCRdb shows in-frame clones only, minus some. This table has some 450,000 clones, around 77% appearing once. The sample consisted of PBMCs. The source is a middle-aged woman in good health. Some clones in this sample may be carry-over from other donors' samples.

The V call is TRBV18, the J call TRBJ2-2; 9 bases map to TRBD1. After removal of 3 bases from V and 4 bases from J, the junction contained 12 bases not matched to a gene. There are 18 residues in the CDR3. Germline CDR1 and CDR2: KGHSH and LQKENI. CDR3 loop: CASSPQSYRGQGTGELFF. In DNA, the CDR3 is TGTGCCAGCTCACCCCAAAGTTACAGGGGGCAAGGCACCGGGGAGCTGTTTTTT.

The chain combines TRBV30 with TRBJ1-4; TRBD1 matches 10 bases. V was clipped by 0 bases and J by 8 bases; unmatched bases: 3. Germline CDR1 and CDR2: GTSNPN and SVGIG (reference sequence). The CDR3 has 14 residues. The CDR3 region has the DNA TGTGCCTGGAGTGTCGACAGGGGGCGGGAAAAACTGTTTTTT. Residues: CAWSVDRGREKLFF.

This rearrangement joins TRBV7-2 to TRBJ2-7, with 10 positions matching TRBD2. CDR1 and CDR2 from the germline V gene are SGHTA and FQGNSA. With V trimmed by 4 bases and J by 3 bases, 3 bases remained unmatched. The CDR3 totals 14 residues. CDR3 residues: CASSSGLAVYEQYF. The CDR3 DNA reads TGTGCCAGCAGCTCCGGACTAGCGGTCTACGAGCAGTACTTC.

This clone has a count of ten or more. The CDR3 here is CASSFSGRGYTF. The CDR3 nucleotides are TGTGCCAGCAGTTTCTCCGGGCGAGGCTACACCTTC. The chain is built from TRBV28 and TRBJ1-2, with D uncertain. Germline loops: CDR1 MDHEN, CDR2 SYDVKM. The CDR3 consists of 12 residues. Between the trimmed V and J ends, which lost 3 bases and 8 bases, there was a span of 10 bases.

The CDR3 loop reads CASKGQILSYEQYF. The CDR3 DNA follows: TGTGCCAGCAAGGGGCAGATCCTCTCCTACGAGCAGTACTTC. The rearrangement links TRBV2 to TRBJ2-7, with TRBD1 as a possible D gene (5 bases). Germline CDR1 reads SNHLY; CDR2 reads FYNNEI. CDR3 length equals 14 residues. V shed 7 bases and J shed 0 bases, with 13 bases lying between them.

The chain recombines TRBV4-1 with TRBJ2-3; 10 nucleotides match TRBD2. The CDR3 loop spans 14 amino acids. J lost 4 bases, V lost 6 bases, and 4 bases had no gene match. From germline, CDR1 is MGHRA and CDR2 YSYEKL. CDR3: CASRPGLAADTQYF. CDR3 nucleotide sequence: TGCGCCAGCAGACCCGGACTAGCGGCAGATACGCAGTATTTT.

This clone has only a few counts. V usage is TRBV7-9 and J usage is TRBJ2-1, with 8 bases fitting TRBD2. Germline V gene data show CDR1 as SEHNR and CDR2 as FQNEAQ (reference sequence). This CDR3 contains 16 residues. V lost 1 base, J lost 8 bases, and 10 bases stayed unmatched. The CDR3 coding sequence is TGTGCCAGCAGCTTAGGCGGTAGCGGGACAAGGGATGAGCAGTTCTTC. It encodes CASSLGGSGTRDEQFF.

The chain couples TRBV29-1 to TRBJ2-7; no clear D. With 6 bases removed from V and 4 bases from J, the gap between germline ends came to 10 bases. Looked up from germline, CDR1 is SQVTM and CDR2 is ANQGSEA. The CDR3 has 11 residues. CDR3 protein: CSVSGRYEQYF. For the CDR3, the DNA is TGCAGCGTATCAGGCAGATACGAGCAGTACTTC.

The CDR3 DNA follows: TGTGCCAGCTATACGAGTGGAGAGCAGTTCTTC. Protein sequence: CASYTSGEQFF. This chain joins TRBV7-9 and TRBJ2-1; D remains unclear. This CDR3 has 11 residues. V lost 8 bases and J 10 bases, leaving 12 bases between the germline ends. Germline CDR1 is SEHNR and CDR2 is FQNEAQ (reference sequence). The full variable domain, its missing parts supplied by reference TRBV7-9 and TRBJ2-1, is DTGVSQNPRHKITKRGQNVTFRCDPISEHNRLYWYRQTLGQGPEFLTYFQNEAQLEKSRLLSDRFSAERPKGSFSTLEIQRTEQGDSAMYLCASYTSGEQFFGPGTRLTVL.